Below, 21 T cell receptor beta chains from the same sample are listed, as sequenced in a study of blood T cell repertoires in COVID-19 (dated by TCRdb to 2018 to 2020). Library construction relied on the immunoSEQ multiplex PCR assay. The table comes from immuneACCESS by way of TCRdb, which keeps in-frame sequences with V and J called. Part of the clones is missing from these tables; in studies checked, under half for an unresolved V gene and the rest for unknown reasons. Here the sample has more than 130,000 clones; less than 85% occur a single time. The ten largest clones add up to approximately 5.8% of the sample. The source material was peripheral blood. All receptors come from a human donor in a cohort sampled during active COVID-19.

V gene TRBV29-1 combines with J gene TRBJ2-5, with TRBD2 identical over 8 bases. Germline CDR1 reads SQVTM; CDR2 reads ANQGSEA. J lost 1 base, V lost 5 bases, and 3 bases had no gene match. The CDR3 contains 13 residues. CDR3 nucleotide sequence: TGCAGCGTTACCGGGAGGGCCCAAGAGACCCAGTACTTC. Its translation is CSVTGRAQETQYF.

This clone appeared a few times. The V gene is TRBV7-9, the J gene TRBJ1-6, with 10 bases identical to TRBD1. Trimming at V came to 5 bases and at J to 7 bases, leaving 14 bases not matched to a gene. The CDR3 is 18 amino acids. The germline V gene has CDR1 SEHNR and CDR2 FQNEAQ (reference sequence). CDR3 coding DNA: TGTGCCAGCAGCCCGCCCCCACGGACAGGGGGACCAAATTCACCCCTCCACTTT. Translation gives CASSPPPRTGGPNSPLHF.

This clone appeared once. This chain links TRBV5-4 with TRBJ2-5; TRBD1 is a possible D gene (5 bases). Trimming removed 2 bases from V and 4 bases from J, with 9 bases in between. Per the germline V gene, CDR1 is SGHNT and CDR2 is YYREEE (reference sequence). This CDR3 spans 13 amino acids. The CDR3 sequence: CASSLRQLETQYF. CDR3 nucleotides: TGTGCCAGCAGCTTACGACAGTTAGAGACCCAGTACTTC.

This clone appeared a few times. The chain combines TRBV11-2 with TRBJ1-2; 9 positions agree with TRBD1. This CDR3 has 14 residues. CDR1 and CDR2 from the germline V gene are SGHAT and FQNNGV. The ends lost 0 bases at V and 8 bases at J; junction bases unmatched: 4. DNA of the CDR3: TGTGCCAGCAGCTTAGAACGACAGGGGGAAGGCTACACCTTC. Translation: CASSLERQGEGYTF.

The J gene is TRBJ2-3, the V gene TRBV19; 7 bases map to TRBD2. The trim removed 4 bases at V and 5 bases at J, leaving 9 bases unmatched. The CDR3 extends over 15 amino acids. Germline CDR1 reads LNHDA; CDR2 reads SQIVND (reference sequence). DNA of the CDR3: TGTGCCAGTAGTAGAGAGCGGGGTATCTTAGATACGCAGTATTTT. Protein product: CASSRERGILDTQYF.

In its sample, this clone was seen once. The chain is built from TRBV11-3 and TRBJ2-5; unclear D gene. Germline-derived CDR1 and CDR2 are SGHNT and YENEEA. V lost 3 bases and J 3 bases, leaving 8 bases between the germline ends. This CDR3 is 13 amino acids long. CDR3 sequence reads: CASSLSSKETQYF. In DNA, the CDR3 is TGTGCCAGCAGCTTGTCCAGTAAAGAGACCCAGTACTTC.

The rearrangement joins TRBV4-2 to TRBJ1-1; 10 nucleotides line up with TRBD1. The CDR3 length is 18 residues. Germline V gives CDR1 LGHNA, CDR2 YNFKEQ. Germline trimming cut 2 bases from V and 0 bases from J; bases unmatched to any gene: 9. The CDR3 here is CASSQPAGTGAMNTEAFF. As DNA, the CDR3 is TGTGCCAGCAGCCAACCGGCAGGGACAGGGGCCATGAACACTGAAGCTTTCTTT.

The gene calls are TRBV7-9 and TRBJ2-7; D remains unclear. Per the germline V gene, CDR1 is SEHNR and CDR2 is FQNEAQ (reference sequence). The CDR3 consists of 12 residues. The V and J ends lost 3 bases and 2 bases respectively, with 5 bases between them. The CDR3: CASSFVTYEQYF. The CDR3 nucleotides are TGTGCCAGCAGCTTCGTTACCTACGAGCAGTACTTC.

The chain joins TRBV28 to TRBJ2-7; D might be TRBD2 (6 bases). Per germline, CDR1 MDHEN and CDR2 SYDVKM. The CDR3 runs to 13 residues. Trimming took 2 bases from V and 4 from J, leaving 9 bases between them. The CDR3 DNA is TGTGCCAGCAGTTTAGTTGCGGGATACGAGCAGTACTTC. Its translation is CASSLVAGYEQYF.

The V call is TRBV5-4, the J call TRBJ1-4, with D possibly being TRBD1 (5 bases). The CDR3 contains 15 residues. The germline V gene has CDR1 SGHNT and CDR2 YYREEE (reference sequence). Between the trimmed V and J ends, which lost 6 bases and 0 bases, there was a span of 12 bases. The CDR3 coding sequence is TGTGCCAGCAATCAGTGGGGCGCAACTAATGAAAAACTGTTTTTT. Translation: CASNQWGATNEKLFF.

The chain couples TRBV9 to TRBJ2-2; D possibly corresponds to TRBD2 (5 bases). Germline CDR1 reads SGDLS; CDR2 reads YYNGEE. Trimming took off 0 bases at V and 5 bases at J, with 8 bases between the two ends. The CDR3 contains 14 residues. The CDR3 spells CASSVVPGTGELFF. CDR3 nucleotides: TGTGCCAGCAGCGTAGTGCCGGGGACCGGGGAGCTGTTTTTT.

This clone was seen a handful of times. The CDR3 coding sequence is TGTGCCAGTAGTATGTGGCAGCGGGGCCTATCCTACGAGCAGTACTTC. This codes for CASSMWQRGLSYEQYF. This chain connects TRBV19 to TRBJ2-7; 7 bases line up with TRBD2. This CDR3 has 16 residues. After removal of 3 bases from V and 1 base from J, the junction contained 9 bases not matched to a gene. Germline assignment: CDR1 LNHDA and CDR2 SQIVND (reference sequence).

The chain couples TRBV3-1 (or the pseudogene TRBV3-2) to TRBJ1-3, with 8 bases identical to TRBD1. The germline V gene has CDR1 LGHDT and CDR2 YNNKEL (reference sequence). V was clipped by 4 bases and J by 0 bases; unmatched bases: 5. This CDR3 contains 16 residues. The chain's CDR3 is CASSPTGASSGNTIYF. CDR3 coding DNA: TGTGCCAGCAGCCCGACAGGGGCCAGCTCTGGAAACACCATATATTTT.

This clone was detected only a few times. This chain links TRBV7-9 with TRBJ1-6; TRBD1 might be the D (6 bases). The germline gives CDR1 SEHNR, CDR2 FQNEAQ (reference sequence). V lost 4 bases and J 7 bases, leaving 11 bases between the germline ends. The CDR3 runs to 14 residues. The CDR3 DNA reads TGTGCCAGCAGCTCCACAGGGAACAATTCACCCCTCCACTTT. Amino acids: CASSSTGNNSPLHF.

The genes are TRBV2 and TRBJ2-4, with D perhaps matching TRBD1 (5 bases). CDR1 SNHLY and CDR2 FYNNEI come from the germline V gene. The CDR3 length is 16 residues. The V gene lost 2 bases and the J gene lost 0 bases, with 11 bases spanning the gap. The CDR3, as DNA: TGTGCCAGCAGTGAACCTCGGACAATAGCCAAAAACATTCAGTACTTC. This codes for CASSEPRTIAKNIQYF.

The chain combines TRBV7-2 with TRBJ1-3; D unclear. The CDR3 has 16 residues. Germline V lookup: CDR1 SGHTA, CDR2 FQGNSA. The V and J ends lost 1 base and 0 bases respectively, with 10 bases between them. The CDR3 reads CASSLERGGSGNTIYF. The CDR3 DNA is TGTGCCAGCAGCTTAGAGCGGGGAGGCTCTGGAAACACCATATATTTT.

The J gene is TRBJ1-6, the V gene TRBV9, with D possibly matching TRBD1 (6 bases). V lost 3 bases and J lost 7, with 11 bases in between. This CDR3 is 14 amino acids long. In germline, CDR1 is SGDLS, CDR2 YYNGEE. Here the CDR3 reads CASSATGINSPLHF. CDR3 nucleotide sequence: TGTGCCAGCAGCGCTACAGGGATAAATTCACCCCTCCACTTT.

This clone has just one count. This chain joins TRBV5-5 and TRBJ1-1; no definite D call. Germline V CDR1 and CDR2: SGHKS, YYEKEE (reference sequence). This CDR3 contains 11 residues. V lost 0 bases to trimming and J lost 6 bases, with 3 bases between them. The CDR3, as DNA: TGTGCCAGCAGCTTGGCGGCTGAAGCTTTCTTT. This encodes CASSLAAEAFF. The full variable domain, in which reference TRBV5-5 and TRBJ1-1 provide the parts outside the CDR3, is DAGVTQSPTHLIKTRGQQVTLRCSPISGHKSVSWYQQVLGQGPQFIFQYYEKEERGRGNFPDRFSARQFPNYSSELNVNALLLGDSALYLCASSLAAEAFFGQGTRLTVV.

The V gene is TRBV18, the J gene TRBJ2-3; 8 bases agree with TRBD2. The CDR3 runs 16 residues. V lost 3 bases, J lost 0 bases, and 5 bases stayed unmatched. The germline gives CDR1 KGHSH, CDR2 LQKENI. CDR3 DNA: TGTGCCAGCTCACCGACTAGCGTCCCTAGCACAGATACGCAGTATTTT. Its translation is CASSPTSVPSTDTQYF. The complete variable domain, with remaining parts taken from reference TRBV18 and TRBJ2-3, reads NAGVMQNPRHLVRRRGQEARLRCSPMKGHSHVYWYRQLPEEGLKFMVYLQKENIIDESGMPKERFSAEFPKEGPSILRIQQVVRGDSAAYFCASSPTSVPSTDTQYFGPGTRLTVL.

The chain carries TRBV3-1 (or the pseudogene TRBV3-2) and TRBJ2-5; D unresolved. The CDR3 consists of 17 residues. Germline values: CDR1 LGHDT, CDR2 YNNKEL (reference sequence). With 0 bases removed from V and 5 bases from J, the gap between germline ends came to 19 bases. CDR3 protein: CASSQDQATPVEETQYF. CDR3 in DNA: TGTGCCAGCAGCCAAGACCAGGCTACACCGGTCGAGGAGACCCAGTACTTC.

The rearrangement links TRBV7-8 to TRBJ1-2; the match to TRBD1 covers 8 bases. Germline V lookup: CDR1 SGHVS, CDR2 FQNEAQ. The CDR3 sequence is 16 residues long. J gave up 4 bases and V 5 bases, and 12 bases lay outside the gene matches. Here the CDR3 DNA reads TGTGCCAGCAGCGTAAAACAGGGGGTGGAAGGCTATGGCTACACCTTC. It specifies CASSVKQGVEGYGYTF.